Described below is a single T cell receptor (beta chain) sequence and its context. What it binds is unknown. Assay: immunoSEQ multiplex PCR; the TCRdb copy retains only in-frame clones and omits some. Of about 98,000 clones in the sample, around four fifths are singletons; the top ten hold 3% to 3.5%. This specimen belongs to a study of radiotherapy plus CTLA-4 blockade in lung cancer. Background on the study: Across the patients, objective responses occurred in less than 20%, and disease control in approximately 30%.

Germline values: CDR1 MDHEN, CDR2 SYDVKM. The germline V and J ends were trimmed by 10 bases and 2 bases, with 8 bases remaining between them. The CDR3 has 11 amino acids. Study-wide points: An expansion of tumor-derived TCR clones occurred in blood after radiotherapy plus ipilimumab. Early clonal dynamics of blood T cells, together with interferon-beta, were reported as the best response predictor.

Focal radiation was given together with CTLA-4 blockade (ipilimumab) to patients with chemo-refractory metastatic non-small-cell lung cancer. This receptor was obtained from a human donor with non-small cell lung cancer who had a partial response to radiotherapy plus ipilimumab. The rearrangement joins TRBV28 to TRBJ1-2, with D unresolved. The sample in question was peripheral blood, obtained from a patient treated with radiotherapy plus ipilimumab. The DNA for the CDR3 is TGTGCCACCTTCGTAAACTATGGCTACACCTTC. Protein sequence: CATFVNYGYTF.